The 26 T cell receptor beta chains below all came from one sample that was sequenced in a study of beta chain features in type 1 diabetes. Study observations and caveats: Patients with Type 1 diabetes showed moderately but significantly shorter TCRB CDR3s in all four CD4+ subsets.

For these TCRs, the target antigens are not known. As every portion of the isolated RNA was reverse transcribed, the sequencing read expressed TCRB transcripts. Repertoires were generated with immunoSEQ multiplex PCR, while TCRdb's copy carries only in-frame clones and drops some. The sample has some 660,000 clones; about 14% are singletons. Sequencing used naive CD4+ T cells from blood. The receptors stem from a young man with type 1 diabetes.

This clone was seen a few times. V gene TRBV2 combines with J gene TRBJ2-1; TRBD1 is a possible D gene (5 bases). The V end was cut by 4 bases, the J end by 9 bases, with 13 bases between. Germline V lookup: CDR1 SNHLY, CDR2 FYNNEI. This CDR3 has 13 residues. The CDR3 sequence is CASSVGLSGEQFF. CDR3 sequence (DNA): TGTGCCAGCAGTGTGGGGCTCTCGGGTGAGCAGTTCTTC. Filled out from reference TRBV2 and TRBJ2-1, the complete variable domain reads EPEVTQTPSHQVTQMGQEVILRCVPISNHLYFYWYRQILGQKVEFLVSFYNNEISEKSEIFDDQFSVERPDGSNFTLKIRSTKLEDSAMYFCASSVGLSGEQFFGPGTRLTVL.

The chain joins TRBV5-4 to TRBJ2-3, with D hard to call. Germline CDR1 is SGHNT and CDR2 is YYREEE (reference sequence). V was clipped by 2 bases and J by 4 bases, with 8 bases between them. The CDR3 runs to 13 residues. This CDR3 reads CASSFQGADTQYF. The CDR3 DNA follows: TGTGCCAGCAGCTTTCAAGGCGCAGATACGCAGTATTTT.

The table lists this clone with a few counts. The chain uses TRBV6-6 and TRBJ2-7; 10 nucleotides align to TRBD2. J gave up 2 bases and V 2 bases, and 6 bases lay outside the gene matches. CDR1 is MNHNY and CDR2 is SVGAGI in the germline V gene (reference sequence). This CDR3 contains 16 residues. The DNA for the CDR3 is TGTGCCAGCAGTTACCGAGCGGGGGGGCCGGCCTACGAGCAGTACTTC. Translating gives CASSYRAGGPAYEQYF.

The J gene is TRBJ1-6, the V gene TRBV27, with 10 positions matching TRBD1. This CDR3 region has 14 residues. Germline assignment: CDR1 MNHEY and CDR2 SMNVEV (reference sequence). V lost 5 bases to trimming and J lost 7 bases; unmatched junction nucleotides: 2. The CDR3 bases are TGTGCCAGCAGTCGGACAGGGGGAAATTCACCCCTCCACTTT. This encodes CASSRTGGNSPLHF.

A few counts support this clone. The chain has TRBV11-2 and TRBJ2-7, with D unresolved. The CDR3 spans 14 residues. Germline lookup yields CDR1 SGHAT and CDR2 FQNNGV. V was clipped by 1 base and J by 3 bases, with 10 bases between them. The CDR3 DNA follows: TGTGCCAGCAGCTTAGTACGTGGAGACTACGAGCAGTACTTC. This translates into CASSLVRGDYEQYF.

The CDR3 loop reads CAWRRDSPYEQYF. Here the CDR3 DNA reads TGTGCCTGGAGGAGGGACAGCCCCTACGAGCAGTACTTC. The J gene is TRBJ2-7, the V gene TRBV30; 7 nucleotides align to TRBD1. With 3 bases clipped from V and 2 bases from J, the junction kept 4 bases outside the gene matches. This CDR3 has 13 amino acids. Germline lookup yields CDR1 GTSNPN and CDR2 SVGIG (reference sequence).

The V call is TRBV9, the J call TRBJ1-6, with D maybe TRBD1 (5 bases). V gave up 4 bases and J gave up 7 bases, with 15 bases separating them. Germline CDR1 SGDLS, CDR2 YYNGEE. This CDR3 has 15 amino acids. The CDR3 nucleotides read TGTGCCAGCAGCCCTTTCAGTAGGGACAATTCACCCCTCCACTTT. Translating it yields CASSPFSRDNSPLHF.

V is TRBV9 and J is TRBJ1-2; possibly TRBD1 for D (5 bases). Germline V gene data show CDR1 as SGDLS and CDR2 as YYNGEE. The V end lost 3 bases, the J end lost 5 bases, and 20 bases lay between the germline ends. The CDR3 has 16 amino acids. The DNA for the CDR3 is TGTGCCAGCAGCGGCCTGGGGCGGCGGCGAGGTTATGGCTACACCTTC. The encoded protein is CASSGLGRRRGYGYTF. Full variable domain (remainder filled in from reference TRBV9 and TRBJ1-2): DSGVTQTPKHLITATGQRVTLRCSPRSGDLSVYWYQQSLDQGLQFLIQYYNGEERAKGNILERFSAQQFPDLHSELNLSSLELGDSALYFCASSGLGRRRGYGYTFGSGTRLTVV.

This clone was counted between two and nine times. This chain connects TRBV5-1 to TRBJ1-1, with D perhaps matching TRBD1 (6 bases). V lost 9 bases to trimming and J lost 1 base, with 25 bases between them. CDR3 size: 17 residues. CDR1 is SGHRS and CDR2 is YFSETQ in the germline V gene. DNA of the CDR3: TGCGCCATCAGTCGCCTCGGACAGCAGGTTCCGAACACTGAAGCTTTCTTT. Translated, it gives CAISRLGQQVPNTEAFF.

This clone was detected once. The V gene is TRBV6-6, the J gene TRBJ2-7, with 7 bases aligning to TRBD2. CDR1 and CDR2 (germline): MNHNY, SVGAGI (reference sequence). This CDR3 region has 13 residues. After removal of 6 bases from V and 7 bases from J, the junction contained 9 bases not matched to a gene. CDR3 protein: CASSQRDQREQYF. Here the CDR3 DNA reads TGTGCCAGCAGCCAGCGGGACCAGAGGGAGCAGTACTTC.

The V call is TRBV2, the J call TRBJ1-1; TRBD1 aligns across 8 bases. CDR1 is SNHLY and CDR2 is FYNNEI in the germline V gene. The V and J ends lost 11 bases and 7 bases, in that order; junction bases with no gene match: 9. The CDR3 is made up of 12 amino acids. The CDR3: CARQRTGLEAFF. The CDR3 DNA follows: TGTGCCCGTCAAAGGACAGGGCTTGAAGCTTTCTTT.

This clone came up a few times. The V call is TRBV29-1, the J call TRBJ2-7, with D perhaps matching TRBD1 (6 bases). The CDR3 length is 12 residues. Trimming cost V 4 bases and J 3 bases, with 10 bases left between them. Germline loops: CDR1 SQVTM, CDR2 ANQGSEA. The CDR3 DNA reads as TGCAGCGTTGTTAAACAGGGCTACGAGCAGTACTTC. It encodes CSVVKQGYEQYF.

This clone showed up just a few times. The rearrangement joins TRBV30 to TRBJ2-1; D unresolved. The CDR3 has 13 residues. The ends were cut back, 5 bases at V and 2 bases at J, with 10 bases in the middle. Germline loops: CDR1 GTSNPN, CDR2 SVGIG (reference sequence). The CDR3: CAWATLTYNEQFF. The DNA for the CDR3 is TGTGCCTGGGCCACCCTAACCTACAATGAGCAGTTCTTC.

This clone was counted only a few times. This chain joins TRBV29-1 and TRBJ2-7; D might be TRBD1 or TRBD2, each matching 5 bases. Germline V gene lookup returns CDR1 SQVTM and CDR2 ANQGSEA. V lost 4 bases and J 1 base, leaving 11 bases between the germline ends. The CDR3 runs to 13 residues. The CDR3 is CSVVEGNSYEQYF. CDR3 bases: TGCAGCGTTGTAGAGGGGAATTCCTACGAGCAGTACTTC.

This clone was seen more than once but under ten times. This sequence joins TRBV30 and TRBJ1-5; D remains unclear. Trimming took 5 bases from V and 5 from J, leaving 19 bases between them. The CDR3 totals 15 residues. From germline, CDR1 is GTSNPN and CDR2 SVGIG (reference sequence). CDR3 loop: CAWAGLGPEDQPQHF. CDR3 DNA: TGTGCCTGGGCCGGATTAGGGCCCGAGGATCAGCCCCAGCATTTT.

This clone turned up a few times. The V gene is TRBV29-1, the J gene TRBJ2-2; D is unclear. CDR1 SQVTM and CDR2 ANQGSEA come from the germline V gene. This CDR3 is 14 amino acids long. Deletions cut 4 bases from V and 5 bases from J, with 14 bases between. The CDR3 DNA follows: TGCAGCGTTGTTCTAGGCAAAAGGACCGGGGAGCTGTTTTTT. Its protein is CSVVLGKRTGELFF.

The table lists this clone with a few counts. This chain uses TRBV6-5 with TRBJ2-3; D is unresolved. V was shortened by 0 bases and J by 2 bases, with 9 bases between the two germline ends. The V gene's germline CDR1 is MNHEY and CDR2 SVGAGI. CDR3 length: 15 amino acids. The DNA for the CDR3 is TGTGCCAGCAGTTACTCGTTTTTGGACACAGATACGCAGTATTTT. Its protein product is CASSYSFLDTDTQYF.

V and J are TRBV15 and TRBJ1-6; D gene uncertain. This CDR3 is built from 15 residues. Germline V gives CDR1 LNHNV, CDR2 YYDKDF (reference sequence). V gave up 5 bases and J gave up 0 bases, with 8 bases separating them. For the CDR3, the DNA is TGTGCCACCAGCGGGTCCTACTCCTATAATTCACCCCTCCACTTT. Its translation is CATSGSYSYNSPLHF.

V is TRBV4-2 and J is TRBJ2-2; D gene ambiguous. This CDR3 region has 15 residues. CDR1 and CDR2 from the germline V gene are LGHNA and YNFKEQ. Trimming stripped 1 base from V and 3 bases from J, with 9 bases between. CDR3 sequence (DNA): TGTGCCAGCAGCCAAGTCTTCCAGGACACCGGGGAGCTGTTTTTT. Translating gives CASSQVFQDTGELFF.

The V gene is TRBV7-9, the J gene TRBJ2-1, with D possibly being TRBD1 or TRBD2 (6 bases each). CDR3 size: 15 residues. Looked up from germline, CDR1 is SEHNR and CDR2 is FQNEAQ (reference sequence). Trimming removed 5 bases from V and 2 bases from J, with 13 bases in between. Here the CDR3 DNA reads TGTGCCAGCAGCGCGCGCGGGACAACCTACAATGAGCAGTTCTTC. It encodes CASSARGTTYNEQFF.

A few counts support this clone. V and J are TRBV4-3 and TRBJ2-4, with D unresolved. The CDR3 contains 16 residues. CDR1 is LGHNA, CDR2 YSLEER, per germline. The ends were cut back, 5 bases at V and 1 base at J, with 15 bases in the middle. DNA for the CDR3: TGCGCCAGCAGCGGCATGGCTCCTATTGCCAAAAACATTCAGTACTTC. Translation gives CASSGMAPIAKNIQYF.

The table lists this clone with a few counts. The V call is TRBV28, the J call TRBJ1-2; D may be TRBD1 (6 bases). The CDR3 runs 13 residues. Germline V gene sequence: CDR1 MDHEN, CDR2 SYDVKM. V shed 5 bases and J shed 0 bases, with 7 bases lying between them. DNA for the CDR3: TGTGCCAGCAGTGGACAGCCTAACTATGGCTACACCTTC. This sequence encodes CASSGQPNYGYTF.

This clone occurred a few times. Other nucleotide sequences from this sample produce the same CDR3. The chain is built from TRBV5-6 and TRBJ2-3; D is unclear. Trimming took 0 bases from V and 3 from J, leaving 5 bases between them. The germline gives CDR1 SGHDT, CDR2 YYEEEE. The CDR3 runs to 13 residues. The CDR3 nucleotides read TGTGCCAGCAGCTTGGACAGAACAGATACGCAGTATTTT. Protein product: CASSLDRTDTQYF. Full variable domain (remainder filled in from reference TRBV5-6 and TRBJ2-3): DAGVTQSPTHLIKTRGQQVTLRCSPKSGHDTVSWYQQALGQGPQFIFQYYEEEERQRGNFPDRFSGHQFPNYSSELNVNALLLGDSALYLCASSLDRTDTQYFGPGTRLTVL.

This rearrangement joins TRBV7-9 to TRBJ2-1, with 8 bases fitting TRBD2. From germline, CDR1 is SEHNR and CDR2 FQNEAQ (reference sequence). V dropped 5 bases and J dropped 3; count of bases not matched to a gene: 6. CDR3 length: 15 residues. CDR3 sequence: CASSTPGGGYNEQFF. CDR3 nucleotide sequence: TGTGCCAGCAGCACCCCCGGGGGGGGCTACAATGAGCAGTTCTTC.

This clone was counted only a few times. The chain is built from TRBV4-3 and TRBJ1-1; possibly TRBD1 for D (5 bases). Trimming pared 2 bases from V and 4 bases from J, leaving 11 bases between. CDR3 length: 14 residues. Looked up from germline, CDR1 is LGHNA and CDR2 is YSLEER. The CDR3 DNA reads TGCGCCAGCAGCCAATCGGGGCAGGGCACTGAAGCTTTCTTT. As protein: CASSQSGQGTEAFF.

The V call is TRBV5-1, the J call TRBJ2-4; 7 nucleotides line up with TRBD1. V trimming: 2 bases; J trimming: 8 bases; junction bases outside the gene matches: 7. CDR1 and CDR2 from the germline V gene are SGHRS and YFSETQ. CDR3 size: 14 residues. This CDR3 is CASSFGPGGDIQYF. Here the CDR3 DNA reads TGCGCCAGCAGCTTCGGACCAGGGGGTGACATTCAGTACTTC.